The 24 T cell receptor beta chains given below trace back to one sample, sequenced in a study of tumor-infiltrating lymphocytes in primary liver carcinoma. The study extracted blood RNA from unsorted whole blood and also extracted germline DNA. A constant-region primer served to make TCR beta cDNA from around 540 ng total RNA. It was through three nested multiplex PCR rounds of slightly modified ARM-PCR that TCR beta libraries arose. Forward primers for TRBV1-TRBV30 and a C-beta reverse primer served the first two PCR rounds, at about 10 cycles each. TCRdb analysed the multiplex PCR reads with MiXCR anew, one entry per CDR3 protein. The sample lists approximately 210,000 distinct CDR3 sequences, almost 65% occurring once. The sample comprised peripheral blood. Receptors originate from a woman aged 55-69 years with primary liver carcinoma and hepatitis B virus infection.

This chain joins TRBV4-1 and TRBJ2-2; D may be TRBD1 (5 bases). Germline V lookup: CDR1 MGHRA, CDR2 YSYEKL. V lost 9 bases and J lost 5, with 16 bases in between. The CDR3 covers 14 residues. This CDR3 reads CASCQGVPTGELFF. For the CDR3, the DNA is TGCGCCAGTTGCCAAGGGGTCCCTACCGGGGAGCTGTTTTTT.

V and J are TRBV28 and TRBJ2-2; D not certain. V was trimmed by 3 bases and J by 5 bases, leaving 4 bases between them. Germline V lookup: CDR1 MDHEN, CDR2 SYDVKM. The CDR3 length is 12 residues. The CDR3 spells CASSLYTGELFF. For the CDR3, the DNA is TGTGCCAGCAGTTTGTATACCGGGGAGCTGTTTTTT.

Turning to this clonotype: Relative to the germline gene, one junction end is altered; a read error may explain this. The J gene is TRBJ2-6, the V gene TRBV6-5; possibly TRBD2 for D (7 bases). This CDR3 contains 19 residues. CDR1 and CDR2 from the germline V gene are MNHEY and SVGAGI. In DNA, the CDR3 is TGTGTCAGCAGTTACGCGGGGGCTGTAGTTAGAGTTGGGGCCAACGTCCTGACTTTC. Its translation: CVSSYAGAVVRVGANVLTF.

In regard to this clonotype: One end of the junction is discordant with germline, which a read error may explain. The chain couples TRBV11-3 to TRBJ2-7, with 10 bases aligning to TRBD1. CDR1 is SGHNT, CDR2 YENEEA, per germline. The CDR3 runs to 12 residues. The CDR3 here is CASGDRGAEKYF. DNA for the CDR3: TGTGCCAGCGGGGACAGGGGCGCCGAGAAGTACTTC. The variable domain in full, completed from reference TRBV11-3 and TRBJ2-7, reads EAGVVQSPRYKIIEKKQPVAFWCNPISGHNTLYWYLQNLGQGPELLIRYENEEAVDDSQLPKDRFSAERLKGVDSTLKIQPAELGDSAVYLCASGDRGAEKYFGPGTRLTVT.

Of note for this clonotype: A much larger clone lies a single base off, so this may be a read error. This chain uses TRBV12-3 or TRBV12-4 with TRBJ2-1; weak D call: TRBD1 (5 bases). With 7 bases removed from V and 9 bases from J, the gap between germline ends came to 13 bases. This CDR3 region has 12 residues. The CDR3: CASIEGVSEQFF. In DNA form, the CDR3 reads TGTGCCAGCATAGAAGGGGTGAGTGAGCAGTTCTTC.

Notes on this clonotype: An end of the junction differs from the germline gene, which may be a read error. The chain joins TRBV5-4 to TRBJ2-1; tentatively, D is TRBD2 (5 bases). Germline lookup yields CDR1 SGHNT and CDR2 YYREEE (reference sequence). The CDR3 is made up of 14 amino acids. This CDR3 is CTSSKNGDISEQFF. DNA for the CDR3: TGTACCAGCAGCAAAAACGGGGATATTAGTGAGCAGTTCTTC.

The chain is built from TRBV5-1 and TRBJ2-7; D call uncertain. The CDR3 sequence is 16 residues long. V dropped 4 bases and J dropped 2 bases, with 19 bases sitting between them. Germline V lookup: CDR1 SGHRS, CDR2 YFSETQ. The CDR3 DNA sequence: TGCGCCAGCAGCCTTGCCGTGGCTATCGGAACCTACGAGCAGTACTTC. Translating it yields CASSLAVAIGTYEQYF.

On this clonotype itself: The junction departs from germline at one end; a sequencing error may be responsible. This chain joins TRBV5-4 and TRBJ2-4, with D tentatively TRBD2 (5 bases). The CDR3 consists of 15 residues. CDR1 is SGHNT, CDR2 YYREEE, per germline (reference sequence). CDR3 sequence reads: CASSHHTGVGNIQNF. CDR3 nucleotide sequence: TGTGCCAGCAGCCACCATACCGGGGTTGGAAACATTCAGAACTTC.

This clonotype showed up many times. This chain joins TRBV29-1 and TRBJ2-2, with D uncertain. This CDR3 has 13 amino acids. Trimming removed 5 bases from V and 3 bases from J, with 10 bases in between. CDR1 SQVTM and CDR2 ANQGSEA come from the germline V gene. As DNA, the CDR3 is TGCAGCGTTCCGTTTCTGGACACCGGGGAGCTGTTTTTT. It is translated as CSVPFLDTGELFF.

With regard to this clonotype: Germline is not matched at one junction end, which may reflect a read error. The chain couples TRBV11-2 to TRBJ2-3, with D unresolved. There are 12 residues in the CDR3. The germline gives CDR1 SGHAT, CDR2 FQNNGV. The CDR3 here is CACSSTVYAQYF. CDR3 sequence (DNA): TGTGCCTGCAGCTCGACTGTTTATGCGCAGTATTTT.

This clonotype was counted ten times or more. V usage is TRBV4-2 and J usage is TRBJ2-3, with TRBD2 identical over 16 bases. Trimming cost V 1 base and J 7 bases; bases outside gene matches: 5. CDR1 is LGHNA, CDR2 YNFKEQ, per germline. This CDR3 contains 17 residues. The chain's CDR3 is CASSQVGLAGGPNTQYF. The CDR3 DNA is TGTGCCAGCAGCCAAGTGGGACTAGCGGGAGGGCCGAATACGCAGTATTTT.

Details on this clonotype: The junction shows a germline mismatch at one end, possibly a read error. The genes are TRBV6-5 and TRBJ2-5, with D maybe TRBD2 (6 bases). The CDR3 consists of 14 residues. Per the germline V gene, CDR1 is MNHEY and CDR2 is SVGAGI. CDR3: CTSSKAQGGDTQYF. CDR3 in DNA: TGTACCAGCAGTAAAGCGCAAGGAGGGGATACCCAGTACTTC.

The chain combines TRBV11-2 with TRBJ2-3; 7 positions match TRBD2. Germline V lookup: CDR1 SGHAT, CDR2 FQNNGV. Trimming at V came to 5 bases and at J to 6 bases, leaving 11 bases not matched to a gene. The CDR3 has 15 residues. In DNA form, the CDR3 reads TGTGCCAGCAGCCTACTGGCGGGAGTGGCCGATACGCAGTATTTT. This encodes CASSLLAGVADTQYF. Drawing the rest from reference TRBV11-2 and TRBJ2-3, the complete variable domain is EAGVAQSPRYKIIEKRQSVAFWCNPISGHATLYWYQQILGQGPKLLIQFQNNGVVDDSQLPKDRFSAERLKGVDSTLKIQPAKLEDSAVYLCASSLLAGVADTQYFGPGTRLTVL.

This clonotype was picked up one time. Germline is not matched at one junction end, which may reflect a read error. This chain connects TRBV9 to TRBJ2-3; 10 nucleotides agree with TRBD1. Germline V gene lookup returns CDR1 SGDLS and CDR2 YYNGEE. The CDR3 covers 17 residues. The CDR3 region has the DNA TGTGTCAGCAGCGATTCGCGGGACAGGGGTCCCTCAGATACGCAGTATTTT. Translation: CVSSDSRDRGPSDTQYF.

Notes on this clonotype: The missing conserved phenylalanine or tryptophan at the end of this CDR3 makes a read error likely. The gene calls are TRBV7-9 and TRBJ1-5; D is undetermined. Germline values: CDR1 SEHNR, CDR2 FQNEAQ (reference sequence). V dropped 5 bases and J dropped 5 bases, with 7 bases sitting between them. The CDR3 sequence is 12 residues long. CDR3 loop: CASSLGYQPQHI. Here the CDR3 DNA reads TGTGCCAGCAGCCTCGGATATCAGCCCCAGCATATT.

A note on this clonotype: Relative to the germline gene, one junction end is altered; a read error may explain this. DNA for the CDR3: TGTGCCGCTACGATCCTGGAGGGATGGCCCCGGCATTTT. Amino acid sequence: CAATILEGWPRHF. The rearrangement joins TRBV6-6 to TRBJ1-5; D is unclear. CDR1 and CDR2 from the germline V gene are MNHNY and SVGAGI (reference sequence). This CDR3 comprises 13 residues.

V gene TRBV28 combines with J gene TRBJ2-3, with a possible D match to TRBD2 (6 bases). The germline V gene has CDR1 MDHEN and CDR2 SYDVKM. V was shortened by 4 bases and J by 0 bases, with 11 bases between the two germline ends. This CDR3 has 15 residues. This CDR3 reads CASSSAGTSTDTQYF. CDR3 DNA sequence: TGTGCCAGCAGTTCCGCGGGGACTAGCACAGATACGCAGTATTTT. Based on the CDR3 plus reference TRBV28 and TRBJ2-3, the full variable domain is DVKVTQSSRYLVKRTGEKVFLECVQDMDHENMFWYRQDPGLGLRLIYFSYDVKMKEKGDIPEGYSVSREKKERFSLILESASTNQTSMYLCASSSAGTSTDTQYFGPGTRLTVL.

This clonotype was seen repeatedly, ten times or more. V is TRBV6-5 and J is TRBJ2-7; D call uncertain. The CDR3 is 14 amino acids. Germline V gives CDR1 MNHEY, CDR2 SVGAGI. V lost 1 base and J 0 bases, leaving 7 bases between the germline ends. The CDR3 sequence is CASSYLGRSYEQYF. DNA for the CDR3: TGTGCCAGCAGTTACTTAGGGCGCTCCTACGAGCAGTACTTC.

CDR3 DNA sequence: TGTGCCAGCAGTTATAGAGGACAGGGAATCGGCTACACCTTC. Amino acids: CASSYRGQGIGYTF. The V call is TRBV6-5, the J call TRBJ1-2; 8 bases line up with TRBD1. Germline loops: CDR1 MNHEY, CDR2 SVGAGI. This CDR3 has 14 residues. Trimming cost V 3 bases and J 8 bases; bases outside gene matches: 8.

The sample holds a few counts of this clonotype. The V gene is TRBV10-1, the J gene TRBJ2-3, with a possible D match to TRBD2 (6 bases). Per the germline V gene, CDR1 is WNHNN and CDR2 is SYGVQD (reference sequence). The germline V and J ends were trimmed by 6 bases and 5 bases, with 18 bases remaining between them. There are 15 residues in the CDR3. The DNA for the CDR3 is TGCGCCAGCAGCCGCGGGGACCGCCAGGGAGATACGCAGTATTTT. Protein product: CASSRGDRQGDTQYF.

Concerning this clonotype: A much larger clone is a single base away; this may be a read error. This sequence joins TRBV13 and TRBJ2-1, with 9 bases matching TRBD2. The CDR3 length is 16 residues. CDR1 is PRHDT, CDR2 FYEKMQ, per germline (reference sequence). CDR3: CTSSPPTSGIWLEQFF. Written as DNA, the CDR3 is TGTACCAGCAGCCCCCCGACTAGCGGCATTTGGCTTGAGCAGTTCTTC.

Comments on this clonotype: A much larger clone differs by one base, so this may be a read error. The chain uses TRBV6-5 and TRBJ1-1; D not certain. V was cut by 7 bases and J by 2 bases, with 11 bases left in between. From germline, CDR1 is MNHEY and CDR2 SVGAGI. The CDR3 extends over 13 amino acids. In DNA form, the CDR3 reads TGTGCCAGCACGAGGATGGCAAACACTGAAGCTTTCTTT. The encoded protein is CASTRMANTEAFF.

Note on this clonotype: This may be a read error: a much more frequent sequence differs by one nucleotide. The chain is built from TRBV12-3 or TRBV12-4 and TRBJ2-5; D is perhaps TRBD2 (7 bases). The CDR3 length is 14 residues. The CDR3 nucleotides read TGTGCCAGCAGTTTAAGGGGGGGACAAGAGATCCAGTACTTC. This sequence encodes CASSLRGGQEIQYF.

Remarks on this clonotype: The junction and the germline gene differ at one end; a read error may be behind it. The chain joins TRBV9 to TRBJ2-7, with a tentative D call TRBD2 (5 bases). CDR3 length equals 13 residues. Germline V gene sequence: CDR1 SGDLS, CDR2 YYNGEE. CDR3 DNA sequence: TGTGCCATCAGCGGTGGGAGTGGGTACGAGCAGTACTTC. Translating it yields CAISGGSGYEQYF.